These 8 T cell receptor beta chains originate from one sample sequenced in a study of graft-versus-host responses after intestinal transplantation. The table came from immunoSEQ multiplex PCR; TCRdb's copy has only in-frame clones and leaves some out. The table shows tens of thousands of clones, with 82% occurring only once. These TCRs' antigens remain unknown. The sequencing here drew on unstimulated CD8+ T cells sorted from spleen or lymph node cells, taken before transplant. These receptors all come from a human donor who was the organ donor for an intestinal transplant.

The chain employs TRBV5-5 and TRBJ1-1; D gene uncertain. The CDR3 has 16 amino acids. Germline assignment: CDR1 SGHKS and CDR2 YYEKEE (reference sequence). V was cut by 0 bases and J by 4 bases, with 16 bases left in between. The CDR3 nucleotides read TGTGCCAGCAGCTTGGGTGACGTATGGGGAGGCACTGAAGCTTTCTTT. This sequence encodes CASSLGDVWGGTEAFF.

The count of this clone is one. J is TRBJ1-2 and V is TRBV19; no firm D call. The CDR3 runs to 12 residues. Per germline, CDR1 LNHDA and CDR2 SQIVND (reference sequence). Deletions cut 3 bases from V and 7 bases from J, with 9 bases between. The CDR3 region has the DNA TGTGCCAGTAGTATGAATGTATTTGGCTACACCTTC. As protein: CASSMNVFGYTF. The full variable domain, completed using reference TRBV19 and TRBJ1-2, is DGGITQSPKYLFRKEGQNVTLSCEQNLNHDAMYWYRQDPGQGLRLIYYSQIVNDFQKGDIAEGYSVSREKKESFPLTVTSAQKNPTAFYLCASSMNVFGYTFGSGTRLTVV.

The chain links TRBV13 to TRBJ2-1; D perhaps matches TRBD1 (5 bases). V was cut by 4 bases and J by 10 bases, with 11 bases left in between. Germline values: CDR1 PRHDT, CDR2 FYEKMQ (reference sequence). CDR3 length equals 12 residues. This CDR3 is CASSSLPGEQFF. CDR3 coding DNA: TGTGCCAGCAGCTCGCTCCCAGGGGAGCAGTTCTTC.

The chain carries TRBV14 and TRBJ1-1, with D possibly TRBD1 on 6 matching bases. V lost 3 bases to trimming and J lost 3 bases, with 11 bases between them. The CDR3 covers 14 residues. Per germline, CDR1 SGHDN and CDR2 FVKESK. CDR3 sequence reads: CASSHVGGDTEAFF. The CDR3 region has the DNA TGTGCCAGCAGCCATGTAGGGGGGGACACTGAAGCTTTCTTT.

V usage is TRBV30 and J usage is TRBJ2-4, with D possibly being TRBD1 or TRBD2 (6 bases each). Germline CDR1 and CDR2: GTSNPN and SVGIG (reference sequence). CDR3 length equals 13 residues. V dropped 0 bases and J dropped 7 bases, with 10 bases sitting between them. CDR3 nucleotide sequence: TGTGCCTGGAGTGTCGGGGGCGGCAACATTCAGTACTTC. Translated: CAWSVGGGNIQYF.

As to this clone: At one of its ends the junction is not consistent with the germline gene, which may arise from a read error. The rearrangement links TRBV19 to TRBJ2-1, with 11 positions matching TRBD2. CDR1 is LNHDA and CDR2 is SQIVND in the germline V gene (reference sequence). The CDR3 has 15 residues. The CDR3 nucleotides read TGTGCCAGTAGCATAGCGGGGGGGCCTCTCAATGAGCAGTTCTTC. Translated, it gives CASSIAGGPLNEQFF.

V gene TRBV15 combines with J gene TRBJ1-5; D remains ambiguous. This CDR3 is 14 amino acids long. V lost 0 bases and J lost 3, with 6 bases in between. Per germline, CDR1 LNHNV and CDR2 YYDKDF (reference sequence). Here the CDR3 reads CATSRDRDNQPQHF. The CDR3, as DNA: TGTGCCACCAGCAGAGATCGGGACAATCAGCCCCAGCATTTT.

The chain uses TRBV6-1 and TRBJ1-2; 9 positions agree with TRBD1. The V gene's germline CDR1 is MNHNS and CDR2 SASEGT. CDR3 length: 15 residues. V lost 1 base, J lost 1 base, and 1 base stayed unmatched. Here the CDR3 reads CASSEDRGRNYGYTF. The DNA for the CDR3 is TGTGCCAGCAGTGAAGACAGGGGGCGTAACTATGGCTACACCTTC.